One T cell receptor beta chain is described in this entry. Its antigen is not known. The germline CDR1 and CDR2 sequences are SQVTM and ANQGSEA. The CDR3 has 14 residues. V was pared by 2 bases and J by 4 bases, with 4 bases of the junction left unmatched. The authors ran a second PCR of roughly 7 to 11 cycles using a sample-barcoded 5' primer and a J-beta primer mix. TCRdb itself ran the 5' RACE reads through MiXCR, one entry per CDR3 protein. The data show around 800,000 distinct CDR3 sequences, around 45% seen once. These data originate in a study of blood T cells in healthy people across ages. Whole-study results and caveats: More naive CD4+ cells and higher diversity were found in long-lived than in aged donors.

The source material was blood. This TCR was sampled from an elderly man in good health. This chain connects TRBV29-1 to TRBJ2-3; 9 bases are a match to TRBD1. The CDR3: CSVERDRDADTQYF. The CDR3 nucleotides are TGCAGCGTTGAAAGGGACAGGGATGCAGATACGCAGTATTTT.